Given below is one TCR beta chain in context. The entry originates in a study of blood T cell repertoires in COVID-19. As for the study in general: In each case, the material was cDNA or gDNA derived from T cells, B-cell-depleted T cells, or PBMCs.

Generated by immunoSEQ multiplex PCR, the TCRdb table keeps only in-frame clones and is missing some. The repertoire has under 45,000 clones, over 60% of them found once; the top ten carry roughly 28%. V lost 3 bases, J lost 4 bases, and 4 bases stayed unmatched. This CDR3 spans 14 amino acids. Germline V CDR1 and CDR2: MDHEN, SYDVKM. The rearrangement joins TRBV28 to TRBJ2-3; 7 positions agree with TRBD1. This TCR derives from a woman in her 70s with acute or convalescent COVID-19. Sequenced input: peripheral blood. In nucleotides, the CDR3 is TGTGCCAGCAGTTTCTTGACAGGGTCAGATACGCAGTATTTT. It specifies CASSFLTGSDTQYF.